This entry is about one T cell receptor (beta chain). What it recognizes is unknown. Some clones are missing from TCRdb's copy, which holds only in-frame ones; the method was immunoSEQ multiplex PCR. Seen here are some 63,000 clones, 90% observed once, and the top ten hold 2.5% to 3.5%. The data derive from a study of cytotoxic CD8 clonotypes in ibrutinib-treated CLL. Study outcomes and limitations: Sustained-remission and progressing patients had unequal sampling times.

The CDR3 has 13 residues. The germline V gene has CDR1 MNHNS and CDR2 SASEGT. The V end lost 11 bases, the J end lost 3 bases, and 14 bases lay between the germline ends. The sample consisted of PBMCs, taken after 12 months of ibrutinib treatment. The chain has TRBV6-1 and TRBJ1-5; D gene uncertain. The TCR comes from a human donor with chronic lymphocytic leukemia. Here the CDR3 DNA reads TGTGCCGGTGGAATCGGATACAATCAGCCCCAGCATTTT. It encodes CAGGIGYNQPQHF.